This entry lists 2 T cell receptor beta chains sequenced from one sample in a study of blood T cell repertoires in COVID-19. Libraries were prepared by immunoSEQ multiplex PCR; TCRdb keeps only in-frame clonotypes and omits some of them. Of about 120,000 clones detected, 85% appear once; the ten largest clones hold 1.3% to 1.5%. What was sequenced was peripheral blood. These receptors originate from a man between 40 and 49 years old with acute or convalescent COVID-19.

V gene TRBV18 combines with J gene TRBJ1-2, with a tentative D call TRBD1 (6 bases). CDR3 size: 14 residues. The ends were cut back, 3 bases at V and 0 bases at J, with 8 bases in the middle. Germline V gene lookup returns CDR1 KGHSH and CDR2 LQKENI. For the CDR3, the DNA is TGTGCCAGCTCACCTCGGGACACTAACTATGGCTACACCTTC. This encodes CASSPRDTNYGYTF.

This clone appeared a few times. This rearrangement joins TRBV30 to TRBJ2-7; 8 bases map to TRBD1. The J segment lost 2 bases and the V segment lost 4 bases, leaving 10 bases of the junction unmatched. Germline V gene sequence: CDR1 GTSNPN, CDR2 SVGIG (reference sequence). The CDR3 extends over 15 amino acids. CDR3 sequence reads: CAWKATGGGAYEQYF. CDR3 nucleotide sequence: TGTGCCTGGAAGGCCACAGGGGGTGGTGCCTACGAGCAGTACTTC.